Listed below are T cell receptor beta chains from one sample, sequenced in a study of vaccination and CD4 T cells after COVID-19. TCRdb independently ran MiXCR on the PCR reads; one entry per CDR3 protein. Among roughly 16,000 distinct CDR3 sequences listed, less than 30% were seen once. Their recognized antigens are unknown. Sequencing input: cultured CD4+ T cells from blood. The receptors were sampled from a human donor with COVID-19. CDR3s include the opening cysteine and the closing phenylalanine or tryptophan. A D gene is named only where the DNA matches it firmly. Size tells how often a clone was seen (once, few, many) or the class of an expanded clone, and some rows leave it out.

TRBJ1-1,TRBV4-3,TRBD1,-,15,CASSHAGTANTEAFF,TGCGCCAGCAGCCATGCCGGGACAGCGAACACTGAAGCTTTCTTT
TRBJ2-3,TRBV5-1,TRBD1,-,16,CASSKGQASSTDTQYF,TGCGCCAGCAGCAAGGGACAGGCCTCTAGCACAGATACGCAGTATTTT
TRBJ1-5,TRBV12-3/TRBV12-4,-,-,15,CASSLKGVGNQPQHF,TGTGCCAGCAGTTTAAAGGGGGTTGGCAATCAGCCCCAGCATTTT
TRBJ1-4,TRBV20-1,TRBD1,-,13,CSANQGANEKLFF,TGCAGTGCTAACCAGGGGGCGAATGAAAAACTGTTTTTT
TRBJ2-1,TRBV7-9,-,-,15,CASSPRVGTPDEQFF,TGTGCCAGCAGCCCCAGAGTGGGGACTCCTGATGAGCAGTTCTTC
TRBJ2-7,TRBV19,TRBD2,few,18,CASSTEYGTSGALYEQYF,TGTGCCAGTAGTACAGAATACGGGACTAGCGGGGCTCTCTACGAGCAGTACTTC
TRBJ2-2,TRBV20-1,-,few,14,CSARDLENTGELFF,TGCAGTGCTAGAGATCTGGAGAACACCGGGGAGCTGTTTTTT
TRBJ1-4,TRBV28,TRBD1,-,15,CASKLWDRGKEKLFF,TGTGCCAGCAAATTGTGGGACAGGGGGAAGGAAAAACTGTTTTTT
TRBJ2-3,TRBV24-1,-,few,13,CATRDRRTDTQYF,TGTGCCACCAGGGACAGACGCACAGATACGCAGTATTTT
TRBJ2-2,TRBV27,TRBD1,few,16,CASRRGTGANTGELFF,TGTGCCAGCAGAAGAGGGACAGGGGCTAACACCGGGGAGCTGTTTTTT
TRBJ1-5,TRBV20-1,-,-,14,CSVWDGFEYQPQHF,TGCAGTGTTTGGGATGGGTTTGAATATCAGCCCCAGCATTTT
TRBJ1-2,TRBV20-1,TRBD1,-,15,CSARDGTGPTRGYTF,TGCAGTGCTAGAGATGGGACAGGGCCAACTCGGGGCTACACCTTC
TRBJ1-2,TRBV28,-,-,15,CASRGGRGGAYGYTF,TGTGCCAGCAGAGGAGGGAGGGGAGGGGCCTATGGCTACACCTTC
TRBJ2-5,TRBV20-1,TRBD2,-,16,CSAKRTSGGRGETQYF,TGCAGTGCAAAACGTACTAGCGGGGGTCGCGGAGAGACCCAGTACTTC
TRBJ2-7,TRBV5-1,TRBD1,-,14,CASSSRDRGNEQYF,TGCGCCAGCAGCAGCAGGGACAGGGGAAACGAGCAGTACTTC
TRBJ1-6,TRBV5-1,-,few,15,CASSLDPGVGSPLHF,TGCGCCAGCAGCTTGGATCCGGGGGTAGGATCACCCCTCCACTTT
TRBJ2-1,TRBV24-1,TRBD2,-,16,CATSADGGGLYNEQFF,TGTGCCACCAGTGCCGACGGGGGGGGACTTTACAATGAGCAGTTCTTC
TRBJ2-3,TRBV29-1,-,-,13,CSVEISGVDTQYF,TGCAGCGTTGAAATTTCCGGGGTAGATACGCAGTATTTT
TRBJ2-2,TRBV2,-,-,14,CASKQSPSTGELFF,TGTGCCAGCAAACAGAGCCCATCAACCGGGGAGCTGTTTTTT
TRBJ2-7,TRBV28,TRBD1,-,15,CASSLYRGDRNEQYF,TGTGCCAGCAGTTTATACAGGGGGGATAGGAACGAGCAGTACTTC
TRBJ1-5,TRBV12-3/TRBV12-4,-,-,14,CASTVSYSNQPQHF,TGTGCCAGCACCGTATCTTATAGCAATCAGCCCCAGCATTTT
TRBJ2-3,TRBV30,-,few,15,CAWSYGSEPTDTQYF,TGTGCCTGGTCCTATGGGTCCGAACCCACAGATACGCAGTATTTT
TRBJ1-5,TRBV20-1,-,medium-sized,16,CSAREGRGNSNQPQHF,TGCAGTGCTAGAGAGGGGAGAGGGAATAGCAATCAGCCCCAGCATTTT
TRBJ2-7,TRBV27,-,-,14,CASSPSPGAYEQYF,TGTGCCAGCAGCCCTTCCCCCGGGGCGTACGAGCAGTACTTC
TRBJ2-7,TRBV12-5,-,few,13,CASGRGASYEQYF,TGTGCTAGTGGTCGGGGAGCTTCCTACGAGCAGTACTTC
TRBJ1-1,TRBV18,TRBD1,few,15,CASSPVPDRGTEAFF,TGTGCCAGCTCACCGGTCCCGGACAGGGGCACTGAAGCTTTCTTT
TRBJ2-2,TRBV11-2,-,-,13,CASSRGNGGELFF,TGTGCCAGCAGTAGAGGGAACGGCGGGGAGCTGTTTTTT